This T cell receptor beta chain stems from a study of Ad26.COV2.S vaccination and SARS-CoV-2 variants. Across the whole study: Trial arm assignment for the donor was COV1001 Ad26.COV2.S. Study-level findings and limits: Possibly, TCR breadth and depth analyses underestimated total T cell responses. Placebo recipients and vaccine recipients were similar in non-spike TCR breadth.

This clone was counted once. The antigen is undetermined. The table came from immunoSEQ multiplex PCR; TCRdb's copy has only in-frame clones and leaves some out. This table has about 460,000 clones, nearly 90% appearing once. Per the germline V gene, CDR1 is SGHAT and CDR2 is FQNNGV. The length of the CDR3 is 15 residues. V was pared by 3 bases and J by 5 bases, with 16 bases between. The treatment was: roughly 18 received Ad26.COV2.S at low or high dose, single or two shots; roughly 5 received placebo; per-sample allocation not given. Day 63 following the first vaccine or placebo injection was when the samples were taken. Donation was by an adult aged 18-55 years who was in Boston.

The sequencing used peripheral blood, collected in a trial of Ad26.COV2.S vaccine versus placebo. The chain recombines TRBV11-2 with TRBJ1-1; D is possibly TRBD1 (5 bases). The sequence derives from a person aged 18 to 65 who received the Ad26.COV2.S COVID-19 vaccine or a placebo. This CDR3 is CASSFPAGSGTEAFF. The CDR3 DNA reads as TGTGCCAGCAGCTTTCCGGCAGGGAGTGGGACTGAAGCTTTCTTT.